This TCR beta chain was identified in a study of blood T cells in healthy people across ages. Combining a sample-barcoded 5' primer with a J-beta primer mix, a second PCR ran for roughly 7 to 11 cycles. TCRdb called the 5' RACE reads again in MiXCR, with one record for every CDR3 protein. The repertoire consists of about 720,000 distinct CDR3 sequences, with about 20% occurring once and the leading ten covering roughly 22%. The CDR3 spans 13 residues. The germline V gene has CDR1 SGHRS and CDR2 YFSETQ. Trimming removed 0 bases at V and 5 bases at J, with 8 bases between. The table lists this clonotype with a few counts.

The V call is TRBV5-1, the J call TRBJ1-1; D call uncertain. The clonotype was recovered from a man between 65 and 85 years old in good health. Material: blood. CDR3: CASSLVPQTEAFF. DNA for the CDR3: TGCGCCAGCAGCTTGGTTCCCCAGACTGAAGCTTTCTTT.